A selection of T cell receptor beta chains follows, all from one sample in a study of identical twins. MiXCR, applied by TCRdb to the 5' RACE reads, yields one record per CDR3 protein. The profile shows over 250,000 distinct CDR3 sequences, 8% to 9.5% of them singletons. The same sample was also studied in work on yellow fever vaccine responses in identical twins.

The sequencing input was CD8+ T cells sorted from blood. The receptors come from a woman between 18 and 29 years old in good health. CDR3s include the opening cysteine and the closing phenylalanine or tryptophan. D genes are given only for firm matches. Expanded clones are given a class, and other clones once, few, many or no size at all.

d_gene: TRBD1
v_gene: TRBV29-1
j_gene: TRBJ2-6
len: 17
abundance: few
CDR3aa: CSVAGTGVSSGANVLTF
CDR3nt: TGCAGCGTAGCCGGGACAGGGGTATCCTCTGGGGCCAACGTCCTGACTTTC

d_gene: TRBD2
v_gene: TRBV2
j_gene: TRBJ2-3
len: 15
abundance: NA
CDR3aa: CASSGGSGGADTQYF
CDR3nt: TGTGCCAGCAGTGGAGGTAGCGGGGGGGCAGATACGCAGTATTTT

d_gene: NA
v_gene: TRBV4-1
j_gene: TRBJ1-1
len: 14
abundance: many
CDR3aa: CASSQQTGNTEAFF
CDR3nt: TGCGCCAGCAGCCAGCAGACAGGGAACACTGAAGCTTTCTTT

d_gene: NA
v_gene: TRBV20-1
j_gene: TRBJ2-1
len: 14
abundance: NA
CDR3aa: CSVLGFFSVYEQFF
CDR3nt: TGCAGTGTATTGGGTTTCTTCTCGGTTTATGAGCAGTTCTTC

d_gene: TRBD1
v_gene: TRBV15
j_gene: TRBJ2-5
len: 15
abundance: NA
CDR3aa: CATSTRTGLQETQYF
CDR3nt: TGTGCCACCAGCACCCGGACAGGCCTCCAAGAGACCCAGTACTTC

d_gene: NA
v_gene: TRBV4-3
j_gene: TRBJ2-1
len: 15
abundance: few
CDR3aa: CASSPDRAGFGEQFF
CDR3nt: TGCGCCAGCAGCCCCGATAGGGCAGGATTCGGTGAGCAGTTCTTC

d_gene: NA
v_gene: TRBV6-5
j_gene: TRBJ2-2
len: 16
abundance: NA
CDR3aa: CASSYKSPVVGGELFF
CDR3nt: TGTGCCAGCAGTTACAAATCCCCAGTAGTGGGCGGGGAGCTGTTTTTT

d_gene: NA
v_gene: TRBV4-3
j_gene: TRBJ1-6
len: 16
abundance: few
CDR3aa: CASSQVPGSANSPLHF
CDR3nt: TGCGCCAGCAGCCAAGTGCCGGGGTCGGCAAATTCACCCCTCCACTTT

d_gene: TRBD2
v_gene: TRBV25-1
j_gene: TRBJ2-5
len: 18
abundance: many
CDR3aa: CASSEWARLAPNQETQYF
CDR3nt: TGTGCCAGCAGTGAATGGGCCCGACTAGCACCTAACCAAGAGACCCAGTACTTC

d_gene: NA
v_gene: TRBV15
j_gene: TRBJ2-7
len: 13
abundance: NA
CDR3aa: CATSFGSSYEQYF
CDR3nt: TGTGCCACCAGTTTCGGGAGCTCCTACGAGCAGTACTTC

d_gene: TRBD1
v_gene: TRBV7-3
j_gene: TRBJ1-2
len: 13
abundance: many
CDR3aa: CASSQGQDYGYTF
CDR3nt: TGTGCCAGCAGCCAAGGACAGGACTATGGCTACACCTTC

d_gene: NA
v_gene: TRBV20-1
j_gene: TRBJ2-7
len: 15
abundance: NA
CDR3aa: CSAIIPLLSSYEQYF
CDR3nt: TGCAGTGCCATAATCCCCCTCCTGAGCTCCTACGAGCAGTACTTC

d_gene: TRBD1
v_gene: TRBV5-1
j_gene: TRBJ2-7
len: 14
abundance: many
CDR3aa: CASSLRDRGYEQYF
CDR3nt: TGCGCCAGCAGCTTGCGGGACAGGGGCTACGAGCAGTACTTC

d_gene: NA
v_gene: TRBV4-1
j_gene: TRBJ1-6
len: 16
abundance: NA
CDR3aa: CASSQEMSSSNSPLHF
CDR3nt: TGCGCCAGCAGCCAAGAAATGTCGTCATCTAATTCACCCCTCCACTTT

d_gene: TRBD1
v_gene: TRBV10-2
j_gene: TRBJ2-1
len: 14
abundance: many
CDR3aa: CASRETGGYNEQFF
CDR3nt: TGCGCCAGCAGAGAGACAGGGGGCTACAATGAGCAGTTCTTC

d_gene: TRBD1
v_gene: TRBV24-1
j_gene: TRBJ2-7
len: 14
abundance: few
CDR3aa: CATSESGTVNEQYF
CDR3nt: TGTGCCACCAGTGAGTCCGGGACAGTGAACGAGCAGTACTTC

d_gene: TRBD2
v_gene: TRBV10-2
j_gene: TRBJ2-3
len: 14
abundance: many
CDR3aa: CASSLTSGTDTQYF
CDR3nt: TGCGCCAGCAGCTTGACTAGCGGCACAGATACGCAGTATTTT

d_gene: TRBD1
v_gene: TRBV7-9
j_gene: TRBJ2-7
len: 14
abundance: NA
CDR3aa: CASSGTGGSNEQYF
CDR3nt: TGTGCCAGCTCCGGGACAGGGGGCTCCAACGAGCAGTACTTC

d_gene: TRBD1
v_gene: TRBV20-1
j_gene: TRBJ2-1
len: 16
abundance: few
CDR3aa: CSASPLQGVSYNEQFF
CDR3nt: TGCAGTGCTAGCCCCCTACAGGGGGTCTCCTACAATGAGCAGTTCTTC

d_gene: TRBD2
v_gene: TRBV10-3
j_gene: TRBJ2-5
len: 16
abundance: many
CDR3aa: CAISEPWLAGVETQYF
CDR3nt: TGTGCCATCAGTGAGCCGTGGCTAGCGGGAGTGGAGACCCAGTACTTC

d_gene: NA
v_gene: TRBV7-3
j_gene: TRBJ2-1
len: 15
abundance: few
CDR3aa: CASSPTLSRHNEQFF
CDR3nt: TGTGCCAGCAGCCCGACCTTAAGCCGTCACAATGAGCAGTTCTTC

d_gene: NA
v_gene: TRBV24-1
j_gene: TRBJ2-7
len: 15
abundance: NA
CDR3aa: CATSDSHGTDYEQYF
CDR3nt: TGTGCCACCAGTGATTCCCACGGGACTGATTACGAGCAGTACTTC